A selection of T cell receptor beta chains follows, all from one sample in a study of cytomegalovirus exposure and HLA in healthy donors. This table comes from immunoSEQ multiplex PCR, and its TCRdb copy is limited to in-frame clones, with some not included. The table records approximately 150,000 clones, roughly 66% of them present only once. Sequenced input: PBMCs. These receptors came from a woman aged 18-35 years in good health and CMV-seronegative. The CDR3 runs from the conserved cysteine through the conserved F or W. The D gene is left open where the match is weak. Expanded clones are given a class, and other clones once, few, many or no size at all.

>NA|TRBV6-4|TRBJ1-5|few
CASSDSPGSNQPQHF
TGTGCCAGCAGTGACTCTCCCGGGAGCAATCAGCCCCAGCATTTT
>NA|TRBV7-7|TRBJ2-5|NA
CASSLQSQETQYF
TGTGCTAGCAGCCTACAGAGCCAAGAGACCCAGTACTTC
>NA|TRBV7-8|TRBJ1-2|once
CASSFSGTHPGDGYTF
TGTGCCAGCAGCTTTTCAGGGACTCACCCGGGGGATGGCTACACCTTC
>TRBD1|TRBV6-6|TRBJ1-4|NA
CASSYGTAHNEKLFF
TGTGCCAGCAGTTACGGGACAGCTCATAATGAAAAACTGTTTTTT
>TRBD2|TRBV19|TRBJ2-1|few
CASSTGGPINEQFF
TGTGCCAGTAGTACGGGGGGGCCTATCAATGAGCAGTTCTTC
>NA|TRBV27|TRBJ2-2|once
CASSPGVTGELFF
TGTGCCAGCAGTCCCGGGGTTACCGGGGAGCTGTTTTTT
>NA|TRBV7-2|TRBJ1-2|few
CASSLGGDYGYTF
TGTGCCAGCAGCTTGGGGGGTGACTATGGCTACACCTTC
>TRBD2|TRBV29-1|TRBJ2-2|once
CSVGGRPGLAGDGTGELFF
TGCAGCGTTGGGGGGAGGCCCGGACTAGCGGGAGATGGGACCGGGGAGCTGTTTTTT
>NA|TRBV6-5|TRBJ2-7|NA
CASSELKTGEQYF
TGTGCCAGCAGTGAACTCAAAACGGGGGAGCAGTACTTC
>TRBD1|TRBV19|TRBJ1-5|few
CASSIKRDRVRQPQHF
TGTGCCAGTAGTATAAAACGGGACAGGGTCCGGCAGCCCCAGCATTTT
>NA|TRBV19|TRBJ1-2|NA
CASSPGQRGYTF
TGTGCCAGTAGTCCTGGACAGAGGGGCTACACCTTC
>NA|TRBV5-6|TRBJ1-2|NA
CASSSRRGSGKNYGYTF
TGTGCCAGCAGCTCTCGTCGGGGGTCAGGGAAGAACTATGGCTACACCTTC
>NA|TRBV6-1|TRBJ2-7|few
CASSERGAGGYEQYF
TGTGCCAGCAGTGAAAGGGGGGCAGGGGGCTACGAGCAGTACTTC
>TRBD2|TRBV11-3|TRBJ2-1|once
CASSLTMAGRGEQFF
TGTGCCAGCAGCTTAACAATGGCGGGGAGGGGTGAGCAGTTCTTC
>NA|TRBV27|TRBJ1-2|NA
CASSWRGGVGYTF
TGTGCCAGCAGTTGGCGAGGAGGTGTCGGCTACACCTTC
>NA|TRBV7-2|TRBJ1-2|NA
CASSLRQDLGYTF
TGTGCCAGCAGCTTAAGACAGGACTTGGGCTACACCTTC
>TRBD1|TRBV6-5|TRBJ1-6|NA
CASKTGVNSPLHF
TGTGCCAGCAAAACAGGGGTAAATTCACCCCTCCACTTT
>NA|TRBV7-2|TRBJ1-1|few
CASRDTLYTEAFF
TGTGCCAGCAGAGACACCCTATACACTGAAGCTTTCTTT
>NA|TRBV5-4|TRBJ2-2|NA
CASSRGGHFGLSGELFF
TGTGCCAGCAGCAGGGGGGGACACTTTGGTCTCTCCGGGGAGCTGTTTTTT
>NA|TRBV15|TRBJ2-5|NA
CATSKTGFSAETQYF
TGTGCCACCAGCAAAACAGGGTTTTCGGCGGAGACCCAGTACTTC
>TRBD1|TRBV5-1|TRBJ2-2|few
CASHVQQGSGELFF
TGCGCCAGCCACGTCCAACAGGGGAGCGGGGAGCTGTTTTTT
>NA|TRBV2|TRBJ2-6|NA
CASSTRSSGANVLTF
TGTGCCAGCAGTACAAGGAGCTCTGGGGCCAACGTCCTGACTTTC
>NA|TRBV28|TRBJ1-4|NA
CASSFDSNEKLFF
TGTGCCAGCAGTTTTGACTCTAATGAAAAACTGTTTTTT
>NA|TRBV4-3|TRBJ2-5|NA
CASSQDSLHQETQYF
TGCGCCAGCAGCCAAGATAGTCTCCACCAAGAGACCCAGTACTTC
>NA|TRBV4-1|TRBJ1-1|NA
CASSHRGPEAFF
TGCGCCAGCAGCCACCGCGGGCCTGAAGCTTTCTTT
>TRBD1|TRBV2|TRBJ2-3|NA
CASSPGQGTSTDTQYF
TGTGCCAGCAGCCCGGGACAGGGGACTAGCACAGATACGCAGTATTTT